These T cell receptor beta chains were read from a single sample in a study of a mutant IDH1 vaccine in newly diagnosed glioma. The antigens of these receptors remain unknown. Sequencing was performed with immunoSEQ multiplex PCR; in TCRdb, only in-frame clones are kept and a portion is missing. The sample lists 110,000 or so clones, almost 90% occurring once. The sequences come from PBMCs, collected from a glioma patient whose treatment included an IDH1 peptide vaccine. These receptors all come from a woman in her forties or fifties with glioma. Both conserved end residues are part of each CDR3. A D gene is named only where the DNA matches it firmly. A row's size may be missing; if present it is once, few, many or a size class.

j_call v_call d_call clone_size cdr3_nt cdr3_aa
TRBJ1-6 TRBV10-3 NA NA TGTGCCATCACCGAAGGGCAGGGAGGTGGATCACCCCTCCACTTT CAITEGQGGGSPLHF
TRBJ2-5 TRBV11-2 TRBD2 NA TGTGCCAGCAGCTTACGGTCTAGCGGGTCTCCCTACCAAGAGACCCAGTACTTC CASSLRSSGSPYQETQYF
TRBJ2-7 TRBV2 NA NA TGTGCCAGAGCATCGCAGGGGAGGGGCGAGCAGTACTTC CARASQGRGEQYF
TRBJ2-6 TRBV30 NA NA TGTGCCTGGAGTGTACTAGGGGCTGGGGCCAACGTCCTGACTTTC CAWSVLGAGANVLTF
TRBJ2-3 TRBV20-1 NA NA TGCAGTGCGGCTGCGGCAGATACGCAGTATTTT CSAAAADTQYF
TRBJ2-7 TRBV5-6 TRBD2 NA TGTGCCAGCAGCTTGGGGGTAGCGGGTGTTTACGAGCAGTACTTC CASSLGVAGVYEQYF
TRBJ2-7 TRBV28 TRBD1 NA TGTGCCAGCAGTCCGACAGGGCTTGGATGGGAGCAGTACTTC CASSPTGLGWEQYF
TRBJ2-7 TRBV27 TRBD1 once TGTGCCAGCAGTTCGGACAGGGGGCTGTACGAGCAGTACTTC CASSSDRGLYEQYF
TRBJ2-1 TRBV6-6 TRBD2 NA TGTGCCAGCAGTTACTCGATTAGCGGGAGTGTGGGTGAGCAGTTCTTC CASSYSISGSVGEQFF
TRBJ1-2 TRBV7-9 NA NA TGTGCCAGCAGCTTTATCCCCGGAGCTAACTATGGCTACACCTTC CASSFIPGANYGYTF
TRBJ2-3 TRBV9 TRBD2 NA TGTGCCAGCAGCCCCCCCGGACTAGAAGTTCCCACAGATACGCAGTATTTT CASSPPGLEVPTDTQYF
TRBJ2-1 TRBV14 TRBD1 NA TGTGCCAGCAGCCGCCCCGGGACAGGATCCTACAATGAGCAGTTCTTC CASSRPGTGSYNEQFF
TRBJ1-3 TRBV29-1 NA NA TGCAGCGTTGCCCTGGTTGGCGGGCAAAGCTCTGGAAACACCATATATTTT CSVALVGGQSSGNTIYF
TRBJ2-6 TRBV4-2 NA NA TGTGCCAGCAGCCCCTGGTCGGGAGCTGGGGCCAACGTCCTGACTTTC CASSPWSGAGANVLTF
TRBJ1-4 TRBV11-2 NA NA TGTGCCAGCAGCTTAGATGGGGGAGGTTTTGAAAAACTGTTTTTT CASSLDGGGFEKLFF
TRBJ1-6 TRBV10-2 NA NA TGCGCCAGCAGTGAAAGCGGGGGGGGTGCACCCCTCCACTTT CASSESGGGAPLHF
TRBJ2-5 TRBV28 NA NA TGTGCCAGCAGGGGGGGTCCTGCGCCCACAGAGACCCAGTACTTC CASRGGPAPTETQYF
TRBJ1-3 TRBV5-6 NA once TGTGCCAGCAGCTTGGTGTCCAGCTCTGGAAACACCATATATTTT CASSLVSSSGNTIYF
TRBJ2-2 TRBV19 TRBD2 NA TGTGCCAGTACCCAAGTTCCGGGACTAGGTAGCGGGGAGCTGTTTTTT CASTQVPGLGSGELFF
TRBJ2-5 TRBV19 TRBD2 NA TGTGCCAGTAGTACTCGACTAGCGGGAACAGAGACCCAGTACTTC CASSTRLAGTETQYF
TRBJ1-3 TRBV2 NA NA TGTGCCAGCAGTACCGAAAGTTTGGCCCGAAACACCATATATTTT CASSTESLARNTIYF
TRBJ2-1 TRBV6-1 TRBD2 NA TGTGCCAGCCTAGGCAAAGTAGCGGGGGGGAATGAGCAGTTCTTC CASLGKVAGGNEQFF
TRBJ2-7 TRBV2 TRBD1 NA TGTGCCAGCAGTGTACAGGGGTTAGGCGAGCAGTACTTC CASSVQGLGEQYF
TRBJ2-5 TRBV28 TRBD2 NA TGTGCCAGCACCTTAGGACTAGCGGGAGAAGAGACCCAGTACTTC CASTLGLAGEETQYF
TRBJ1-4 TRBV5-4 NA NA TGTGCCAGCAGCTTCATAGGGGGGCTTGGGGAAAAACTGTTTTTT CASSFIGGLGEKLFF
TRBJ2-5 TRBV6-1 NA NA TGTGCCCCGGCCGGGACCCAGTACTTC CAPAGTQYF
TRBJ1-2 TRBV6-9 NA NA TGTGCCAGCAGCCTCTACCGAGGCTATGGCTACACCTTC CASSLYRGYGYTF
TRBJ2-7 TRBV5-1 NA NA TGCGCCAGCAGCCCCCCCTCCGAGCAGTACTTC CASSPPSEQYF
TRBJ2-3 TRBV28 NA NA TGTGCCAGCAGTTTAATCGACGGACTCGCAGATACGCAGTATTTT CASSLIDGLADTQYF
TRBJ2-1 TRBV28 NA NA TGTGCCAGCAGTTTATACGTCAATGAGCAGTTCTTC CASSLYVNEQFF
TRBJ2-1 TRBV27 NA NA TGTGCCAGCAGCCCGACCTCGGGTCCCCCGAGGGAAAGCTCCTACAATGAGCAGTTCTTC CASSPTSGPPRESSYNEQFF
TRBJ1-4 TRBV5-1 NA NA TGCGCCAGCAGCGGGGGCGTGGGCGAAAAACTGTTTTTT CASSGGVGEKLFF
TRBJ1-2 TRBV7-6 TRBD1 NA TGTGCCAGCAGCTCCCAGGCAGGGGGAAACTATGGCTACACCTTC CASSSQAGGNYGYTF
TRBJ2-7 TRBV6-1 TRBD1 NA TGTGCCAGCAGTGACTCCCCGAGGGGACAGCCGTACTTC CASSDSPRGQPYF
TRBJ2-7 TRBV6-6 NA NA TGTGCCAGCAGTTACAGGGGCGGCTACGAGCAGTACTTC CASSYRGGYEQYF
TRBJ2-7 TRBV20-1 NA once TGCAGTGCTTTAGGACGCTACGAGCAGTACTTC CSALGRYEQYF
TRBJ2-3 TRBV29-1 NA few TGCAGCGTTGGGACTGGAGATACGCAGTATTTT CSVGTGDTQYF
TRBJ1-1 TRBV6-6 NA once TGTGCCAGCAGTTACTCGAACAAGGGTTACGAGGCTTTCTTT CASSYSNKGYEAFF
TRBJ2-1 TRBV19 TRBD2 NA TGTGCCAGTAGTAGGGAGCGGGAGGGGAATGAGCAGTTCTTC CASSREREGNEQFF
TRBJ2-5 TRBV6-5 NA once TGTGCCAGCAGTGAGCCGAGGGGACAAGAGACCCAGTACTTC CASSEPRGQETQYF
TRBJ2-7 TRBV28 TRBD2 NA TGTGCCAGCAGTCAACAGGGACTAGCGGCCTCTCGGTACGAGCAGTACTTC CASSQQGLAASRYEQYF
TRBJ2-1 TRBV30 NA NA TGTGCCTGGATAGGCCCTCCCTTCAATGAGCAGTTCTTC CAWIGPPFNEQFF
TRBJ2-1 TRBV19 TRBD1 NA TGTGCCAGTAGTATAACAGGGGGCCCCTGGGATGAGCAGTTCTTC CASSITGGPWDEQFF
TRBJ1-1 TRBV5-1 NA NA TGCGCCAGCAGCTTTATAGGGGCTAACACTGAAGCTTTCTTT CASSFIGANTEAFF
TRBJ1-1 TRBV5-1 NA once TGCGCCAGCAGCTTGGGAATGGGGGACACTGAAGCTTTCTTT CASSLGMGDTEAFF
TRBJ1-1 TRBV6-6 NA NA TGTGCCAGCAGTTACGGGTTGTCCACTGAAGCTTTCTTT CASSYGLSTEAFF
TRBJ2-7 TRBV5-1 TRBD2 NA TGCGCCAGCAGCTTGGCTAGCGGGTTCTACGAGCAGTACTTC CASSLASGFYEQYF
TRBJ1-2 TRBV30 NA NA TGTGCCTGGAGAAAAGGGGCAGAGGCAATCTATGGCTACACCTTC CAWRKGAEAIYGYTF